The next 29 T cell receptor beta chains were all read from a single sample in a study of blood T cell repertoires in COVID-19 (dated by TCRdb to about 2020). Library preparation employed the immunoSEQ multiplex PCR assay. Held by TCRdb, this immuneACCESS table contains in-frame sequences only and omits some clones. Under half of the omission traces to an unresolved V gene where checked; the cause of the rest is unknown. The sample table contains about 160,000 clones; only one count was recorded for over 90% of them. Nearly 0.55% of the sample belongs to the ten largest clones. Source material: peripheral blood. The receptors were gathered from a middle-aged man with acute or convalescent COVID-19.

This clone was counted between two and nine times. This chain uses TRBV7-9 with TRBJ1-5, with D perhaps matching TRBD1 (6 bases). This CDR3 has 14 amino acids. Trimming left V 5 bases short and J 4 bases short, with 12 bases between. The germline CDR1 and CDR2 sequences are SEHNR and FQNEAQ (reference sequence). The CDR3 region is CASSMDSVNQPQHF. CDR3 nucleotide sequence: TGTGCCAGCAGCATGGACAGTGTAAATCAGCCCCAGCATTTT.

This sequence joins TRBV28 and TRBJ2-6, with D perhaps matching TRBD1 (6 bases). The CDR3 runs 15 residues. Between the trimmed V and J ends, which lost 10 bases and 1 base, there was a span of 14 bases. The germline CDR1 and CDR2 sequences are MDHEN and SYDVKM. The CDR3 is CATRTAPSGANVLTF. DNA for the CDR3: TGTGCCACCAGGACAGCCCCTTCTGGGGCCAACGTCCTGACTTTC.

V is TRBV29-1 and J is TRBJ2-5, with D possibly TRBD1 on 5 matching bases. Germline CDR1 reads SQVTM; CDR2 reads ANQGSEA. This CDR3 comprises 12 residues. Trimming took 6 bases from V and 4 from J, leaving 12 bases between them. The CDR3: CSVRSGSETQYF. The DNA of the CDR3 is TGCAGCGTCAGGTCAGGGTCAGAGACCCAGTACTTC.

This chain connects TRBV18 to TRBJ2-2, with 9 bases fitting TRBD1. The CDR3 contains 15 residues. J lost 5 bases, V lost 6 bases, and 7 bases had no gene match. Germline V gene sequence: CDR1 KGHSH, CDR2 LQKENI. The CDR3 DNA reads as TGTGCCAGCTCCCTTGGACAGGGGAGGACCGGGGAGCTGTTTTTT. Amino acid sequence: CASSLGQGRTGELFF.

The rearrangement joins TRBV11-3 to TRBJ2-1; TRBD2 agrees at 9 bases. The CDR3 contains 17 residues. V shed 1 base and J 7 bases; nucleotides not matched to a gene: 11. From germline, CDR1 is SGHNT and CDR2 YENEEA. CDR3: CASSLALLAGGQNEQFF. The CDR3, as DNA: TGTGCCAGCAGCTTAGCGCTATTGGCGGGGGGGCAGAATGAGCAGTTCTTC. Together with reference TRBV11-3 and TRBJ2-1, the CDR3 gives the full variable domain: EAGVVQSPRYKIIEKKQPVAFWCNPISGHNTLYWYLQNLGQGPELLIRYENEEAVDDSQLPKDRFSAERLKGVDSTLKIQPAELGDSAVYLCASSLALLAGGQNEQFFGPGTRLTVL.

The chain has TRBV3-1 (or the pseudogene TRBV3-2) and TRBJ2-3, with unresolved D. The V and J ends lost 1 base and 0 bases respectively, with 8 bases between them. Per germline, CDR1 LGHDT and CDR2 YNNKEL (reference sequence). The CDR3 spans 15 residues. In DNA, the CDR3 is TGTGCCAGCAGCCAAGGTTACATTAGCACAGATACGCAGTATTTT. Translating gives CASSQGYISTDTQYF.

DNA for the CDR3: TGTGCCAGCAGTTGGACAGTTTCCTATGGCTACACCTTC. Its protein product is CASSWTVSYGYTF. This chain uses TRBV28 with TRBJ1-2, with D tentatively TRBD1 (6 bases). There are 13 residues in the CDR3. V shed 4 bases and J shed 4 bases, with 10 bases lying between them. The germline gives CDR1 MDHEN, CDR2 SYDVKM.

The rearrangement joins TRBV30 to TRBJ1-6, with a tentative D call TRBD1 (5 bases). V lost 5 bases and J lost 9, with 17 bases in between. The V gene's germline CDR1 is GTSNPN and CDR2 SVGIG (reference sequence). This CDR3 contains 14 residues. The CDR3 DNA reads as TGTGCCTGGTCGTCGGGGGGTAATACTTCACCCCTCCACTTT. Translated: CAWSSGGNTSPLHF.

The CDR3 nucleotides read TGTGCCACCAGTGTGGAGGGGCCAGATACGCAGTATTTT. This gives the protein CATSVEGPDTQYF. The chain is built from TRBV24-1 and TRBJ2-3; a weak D match, TRBD2 (6 bases). This CDR3 spans 13 amino acids. V shed 5 bases and J shed 4 bases, with 9 bases lying between them. Germline assignment: CDR1 KGHDR and CDR2 SFDVKD.

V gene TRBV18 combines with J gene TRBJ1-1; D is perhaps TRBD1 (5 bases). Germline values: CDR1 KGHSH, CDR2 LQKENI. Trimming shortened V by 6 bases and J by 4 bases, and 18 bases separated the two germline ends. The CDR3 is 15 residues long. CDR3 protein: CASSTNGALGTEAFF. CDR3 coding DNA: TGTGCCAGCTCTACAAATGGGGCTTTGGGCACTGAAGCTTTCTTT.

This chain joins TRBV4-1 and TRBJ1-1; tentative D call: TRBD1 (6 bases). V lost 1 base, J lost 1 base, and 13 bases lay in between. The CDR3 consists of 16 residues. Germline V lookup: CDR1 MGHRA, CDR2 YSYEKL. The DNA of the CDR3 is TGCGCCAGCAGCCAAGCAATTGACAGGCCGAACACTGAAGCTTTCTTT. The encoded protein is CASSQAIDRPNTEAFF.

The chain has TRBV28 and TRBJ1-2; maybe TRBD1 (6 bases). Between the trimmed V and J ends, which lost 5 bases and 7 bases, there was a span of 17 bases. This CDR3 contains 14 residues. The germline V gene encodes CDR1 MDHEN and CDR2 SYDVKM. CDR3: CASSLFSGVLGYTF. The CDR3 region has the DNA TGTGCCAGCAGTCTATTCTCAGGGGTTCTTGGCTACACCTTC.

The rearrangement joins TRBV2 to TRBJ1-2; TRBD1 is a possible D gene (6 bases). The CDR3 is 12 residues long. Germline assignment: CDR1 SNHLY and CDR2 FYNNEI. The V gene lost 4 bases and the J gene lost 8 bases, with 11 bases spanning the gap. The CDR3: CASSVRGGGYTF. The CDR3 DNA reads TGTGCCAGCAGTGTCAGGGGCGGCGGCTACACCTTC. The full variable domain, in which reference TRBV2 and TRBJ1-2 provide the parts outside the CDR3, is EPEVTQTPSHQVTQMGQEVILRCVPISNHLYFYWYRQILGQKVEFLVSFYNNEISEKSEIFDDQFSVERPDGSNFTLKIRSTKLEDSAMYFCASSVRGGGYTFGSGTRLTVV.

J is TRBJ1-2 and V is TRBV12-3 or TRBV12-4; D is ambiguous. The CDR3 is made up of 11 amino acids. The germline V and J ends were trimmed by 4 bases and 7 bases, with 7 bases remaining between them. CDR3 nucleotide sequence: TGTGCCAGCAGTTCGCTCAGTGGCTACACCTTC. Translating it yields CASSSLSGYTF.

The CDR3: CSADRIEAFF. For the CDR3, the DNA is TGCAGCGCTGACAGGATAGAAGCTTTCTTT. The chain has TRBV29-1 and TRBJ1-1; tentative D call: TRBD1 (6 bases). The CDR3 consists of 10 residues. V lost 7 bases to trimming and J lost 8 bases, with 11 bases between them. The germline gives CDR1 SQVTM, CDR2 ANQGSEA.

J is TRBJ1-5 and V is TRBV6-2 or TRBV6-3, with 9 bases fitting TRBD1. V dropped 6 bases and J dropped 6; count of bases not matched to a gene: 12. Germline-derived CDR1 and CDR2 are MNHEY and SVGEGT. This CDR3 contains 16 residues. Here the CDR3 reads CASRPLTGGTGQPQHF. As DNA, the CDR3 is TGTGCCAGCAGGCCTCTAACAGGGGGCACAGGTCAGCCCCAGCATTTT.

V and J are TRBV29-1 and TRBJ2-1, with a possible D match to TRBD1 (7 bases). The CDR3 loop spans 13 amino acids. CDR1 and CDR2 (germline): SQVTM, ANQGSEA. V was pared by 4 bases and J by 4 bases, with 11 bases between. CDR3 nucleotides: TGCAGCGTTGGGGCGGGACAGTACAATGAGCAGTTCTTC. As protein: CSVGAGQYNEQFF.

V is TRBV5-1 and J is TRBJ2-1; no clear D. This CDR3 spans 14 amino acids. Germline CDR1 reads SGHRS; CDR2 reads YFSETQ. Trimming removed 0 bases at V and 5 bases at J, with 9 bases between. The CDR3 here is CASSLGQAHNEQFF. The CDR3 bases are TGCGCCAGCAGCTTGGGGCAGGCACACAATGAGCAGTTCTTC.

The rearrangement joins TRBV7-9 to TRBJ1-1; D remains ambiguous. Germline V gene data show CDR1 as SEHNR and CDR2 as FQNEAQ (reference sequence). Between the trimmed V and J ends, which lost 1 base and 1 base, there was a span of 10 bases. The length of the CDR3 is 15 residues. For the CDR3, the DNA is TGTGCCAGCAGCTTAGTGGGCAGGCCGAACACTGAAGCTTTCTTT. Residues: CASSLVGRPNTEAFF.

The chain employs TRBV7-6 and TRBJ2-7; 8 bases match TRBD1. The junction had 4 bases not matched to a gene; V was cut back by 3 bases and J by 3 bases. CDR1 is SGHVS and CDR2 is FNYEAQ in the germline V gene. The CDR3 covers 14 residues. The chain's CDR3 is CASSFQGTGYEQYF. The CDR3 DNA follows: TGTGCCAGCAGCTTCCAGGGGACAGGCTACGAGCAGTACTTC.

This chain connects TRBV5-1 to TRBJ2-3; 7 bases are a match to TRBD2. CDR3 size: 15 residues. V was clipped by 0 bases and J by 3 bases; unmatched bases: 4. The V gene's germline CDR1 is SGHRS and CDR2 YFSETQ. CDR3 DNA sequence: TGCGCCAGCAGCTTGGGCCTAGCGGAGACAGATACGCAGTATTTT. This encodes CASSLGLAETDTQYF. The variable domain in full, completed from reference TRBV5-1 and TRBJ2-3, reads KAGVTQTPRYLIKTRGQQVTLSCSPISGHRSVSWYQQTPGQGLQFLFEYFSETQRNKGNFPGRFSGRQFSNSRSEMNVSTLELGDSALYLCASSLGLAETDTQYFGPGTRLTVL.

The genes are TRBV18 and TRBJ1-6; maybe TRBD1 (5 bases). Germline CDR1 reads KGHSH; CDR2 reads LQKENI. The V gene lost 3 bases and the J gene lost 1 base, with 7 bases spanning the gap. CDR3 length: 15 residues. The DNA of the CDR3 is TGTGCCAGCTCACCCGACAGATCCTATAATTCACCCCTCCACTTT. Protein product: CASSPDRSYNSPLHF. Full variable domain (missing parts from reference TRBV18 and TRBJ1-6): NAGVMQNPRHLVRRRGQEARLRCSPMKGHSHVYWYRQLPEEGLKFMVYLQKENIIDESGMPKERFSAEFPKEGPSILRIQQVVRGDSAAYFCASSPDRSYNSPLHFGNGTRLTVT.

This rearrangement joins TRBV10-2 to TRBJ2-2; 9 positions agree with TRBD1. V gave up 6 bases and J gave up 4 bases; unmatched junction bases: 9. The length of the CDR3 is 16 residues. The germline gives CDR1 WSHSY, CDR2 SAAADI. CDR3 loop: CASRNTGTGSTGELFF. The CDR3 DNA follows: TGCGCCAGCAGAAACACCGGGACAGGGTCCACCGGGGAGCTGTTTTTT.

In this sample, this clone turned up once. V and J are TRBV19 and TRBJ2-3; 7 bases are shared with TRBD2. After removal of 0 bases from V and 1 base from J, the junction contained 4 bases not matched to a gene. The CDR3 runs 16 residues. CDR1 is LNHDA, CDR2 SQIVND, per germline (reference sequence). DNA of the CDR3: TGTGCCAGTAGTATAGAAGGTCGGGGGGGCACAGATACGCAGTATTTT. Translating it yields CASSIEGRGGTDTQYF. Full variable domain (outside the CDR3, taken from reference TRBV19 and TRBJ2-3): DGGITQSPKYLFRKEGQNVTLSCEQNLNHDAMYWYRQDPGQGLRLIYYSQIVNDFQKGDIAEGYSVSREKKESFPLTVTSAQKNPTAFYLCASSIEGRGGTDTQYFGPGTRLTVL.

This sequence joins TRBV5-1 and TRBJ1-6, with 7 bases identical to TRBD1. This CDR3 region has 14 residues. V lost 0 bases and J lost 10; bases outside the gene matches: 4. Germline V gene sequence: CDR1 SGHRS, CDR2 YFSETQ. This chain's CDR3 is CASSLGQGMSPLHF. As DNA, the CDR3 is TGCGCCAGCAGCTTGGGACAGGGTATGTCACCCCTCCACTTT. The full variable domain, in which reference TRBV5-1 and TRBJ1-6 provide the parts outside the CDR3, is KAGVTQTPRYLIKTRGQQVTLSCSPISGHRSVSWYQQTPGQGLQFLFEYFSETQRNKGNFPGRFSGRQFSNSRSEMNVSTLELGDSALYLCASSLGQGMSPLHFGNGTRLTVT.

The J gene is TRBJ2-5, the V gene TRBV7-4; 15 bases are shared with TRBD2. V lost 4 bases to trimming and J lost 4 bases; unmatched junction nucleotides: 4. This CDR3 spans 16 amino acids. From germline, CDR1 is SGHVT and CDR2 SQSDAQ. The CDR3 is CASSSWTSGGAETQYF. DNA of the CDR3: TGTGCCAGCAGCTCGTGGACTAGCGGGGGGGCAGAGACCCAGTACTTC.

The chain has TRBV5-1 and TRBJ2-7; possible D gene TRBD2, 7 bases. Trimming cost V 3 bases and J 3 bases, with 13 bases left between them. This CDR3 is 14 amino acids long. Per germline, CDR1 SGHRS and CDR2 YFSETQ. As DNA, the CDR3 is TGCGCCAGCAGCTGGGAGGGGGACTTCTACGAGCAGTACGTC. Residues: CASSWEGDFYEQYV.

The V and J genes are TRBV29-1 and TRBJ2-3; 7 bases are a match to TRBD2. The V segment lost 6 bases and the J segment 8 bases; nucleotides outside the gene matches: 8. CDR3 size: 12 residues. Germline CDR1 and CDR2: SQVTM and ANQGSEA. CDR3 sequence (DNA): TGCAGCGTGGGGGGGTCTTCCTCTACGCAGTATTTT. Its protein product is CSVGGSSSTQYF.

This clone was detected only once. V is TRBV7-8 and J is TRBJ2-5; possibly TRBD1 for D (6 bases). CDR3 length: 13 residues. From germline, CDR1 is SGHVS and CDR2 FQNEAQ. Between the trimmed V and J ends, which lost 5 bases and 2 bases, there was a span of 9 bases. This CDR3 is CASSRGQQETQYF. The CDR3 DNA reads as TGTGCCAGCAGCCGTGGACAGCAAGAGACCCAGTACTTC.